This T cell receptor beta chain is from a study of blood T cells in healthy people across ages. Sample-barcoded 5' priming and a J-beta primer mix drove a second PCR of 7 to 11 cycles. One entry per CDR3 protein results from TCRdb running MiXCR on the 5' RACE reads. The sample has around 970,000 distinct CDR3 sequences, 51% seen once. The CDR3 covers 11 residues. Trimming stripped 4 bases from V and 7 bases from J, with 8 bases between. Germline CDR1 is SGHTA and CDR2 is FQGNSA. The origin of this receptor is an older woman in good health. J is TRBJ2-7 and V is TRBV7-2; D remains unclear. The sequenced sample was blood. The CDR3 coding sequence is TGTGCCAGCAGCTACGCCAGAGAGCAGTACTTC. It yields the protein CASSYAREQYF.